The present T cell receptor (beta chain) was sequenced within a study of Ad26.COV2.S vaccination and SARS-CoV-2 variants (dated by TCRdb to about 2021). Concerning the study at large: TCRbeta repertoire sequencing served as the tool for gauging how specific and how broad the SARS-CoV-2-reactive T cell receptors were following Ad26.COV2.S vaccination. A total of approximately 30 samples were included in the TCR-sequenced set, comprising around 19 Ad26.COV2.S vaccine recipients, 5 placebo recipients and 8 SARS-CoV-2 convalescent individuals. Overall study results and their limits: Higher spike-specific TCR breadth was observed in Ad26.COV2.S recipients than in placebo recipients (P = 0.0014). Non-spike TCR breadth was comparable between vaccine and placebo recipients, consistent with the vaccine containing only spike. It was noted by the authors that total T cell responses may have been underestimated by the TCR breadth and depth analyses. Substantial breadth of spike-specific CD8+ and CD4+ T cell responses was reported after vaccination.

Explained via the paper, the time point label denotes: individuals recovered from natural SARS-CoV-2 infection. According to the germline V gene, CDR1 reads ENHRY and CDR2 reads SYGVKD. The CDR3, cysteine through phenylalanine, is 13 amino acids long. The kept DNA is CDR3 alone, 39 bases in frame from the first base. The V and J ends are trimmed by 8 bases and 4 bases, leaving 14 bases between them. As to this clone: It has no known antigen specificity. Per-base qualities were not stored, and no clone one base away is much larger.

The immunoSEQ Assay was the method used to sequence TCRbeta CDR3 regions. After extraction, genomic DNA underwent amplification by bias-controlled multiplex PCR, followed by high-throughput sequencing. Under the source paper's analysis protocol: To quantify the absolute abundance of each unique TCRbeta CDR3 region, sequences were collapsed and filtered. Usable DNA was measured by amplifying reference genes present in all nucleated cells, and TCRbeta template counts were normalized to that usable DNA to estimate T cell fraction. Repertoire TCRs were annotated as SARS-CoV-2-specific by exact matching of V gene, CDR3 amino acid sequence and J gene to a known reactive TCR set. The reference SARS-CoV-2 TCR set was derived from MIRA and filtered for enrichment in COVID-19-positive ImmuneCODE repertoires, a step that removed public or cross-reactive TCRs. Drawing on the MIRA antigens, annotated TCRs were analysed further at the level of specific ORF or position within ORF. Breadth was defined as annotated unique rearrangements over total unique productive rearrangements; depth was the summed frequency of those rearrangements. Two-sided Wilcoxon rank-sum tests were applied when comparing TCR breadth between groups. As stored in TCRdb, this immuneACCESS dataset retains in-frame rearrangements with V and J assigned. A fraction of the clones does not appear; measured against another copy, unresolved V genes explain less than half of the discrepancy, and the remainder lacks a known reason. V and J calls and clone size come straight from that table; D and trimming were deduced from the DNA. For this sample the table gives approximately 140,000 clones, of which roughly 89% were detected only once. Approximately 5.1% of the sample is in the top ten clones.

The TCR sequence derives from a human donor who had recovered from COVID-19. The sequences come from peripheral blood, collected after recovery from COVID-19. The V and J genes are TRBV10-3 and TRBJ1-2; the D gene remains uncertain. The CDR3 here reads CAILGPSFYGYTF. The sequence in DNA is TGTGCCATCTTAGGACCGTCTTTCTATGGCTACACCTTC.